This entry features one TCR beta chain sequence. This entry belongs to a study of blood T cell repertoires in COVID-19. Germline CDR1 reads SGDLS; CDR2 reads YYNGEE. CDR3 length equals 13 residues. The germline V and J ends were trimmed by 2 bases and 3 bases, with 8 bases remaining between them. Here immunoSEQ multiplex PCR was the method, and the copy in TCRdb shows in-frame clones only, minus some. This sample has some 130,000 clones, with 75% to 90% found just once. This sequence originates from a woman aged 45 to 65 who had recovered from COVID-19. This chain links TRBV9 with TRBJ1-1; D remains ambiguous. Sequencing used peripheral blood. CDR3 sequence reads: CASSVQLDTEAFF. CDR3 coding DNA: TGTGCCAGCAGCGTGCAGTTGGACACTGAAGCTTTCTTT.